This is a list of T cell receptor beta chains from one sample in a study of blood T cell repertoires in COVID-19. Assay used: immunoSEQ multiplex PCR; TCRdb lists only in-frame clones, some missing. The table includes 350,000 to 400,000 clones, approximately 90% detected once. Sequencing was done on a sample of PBMCs or T cells enriched from blood (not recorded which). All receptors derive from a middle-aged woman who had been exposed to COVID-19. Both conserved end residues are part of each CDR3. The D gene is left open where the match is weak. Part of the rows lack a size; the others show once, few, many or a class for expanded clones.

D	V	J	size	DNA	CDR3
TRBD2	TRBV11-3	TRBJ2-1	once	TGTGCCAGCAGCTTACAGACTAGCGGGGGGAACAATGAGCAGTTCTTC	CASSLQTSGGNNEQFF
.	TRBV11-3	TRBJ1-1	.	TGTGCCAGCAGCCCCTATGACAGCATGAACACTGAAGCTTTCTTT	CASSPYDSMNTEAFF
.	TRBV23-1	TRBJ1-4	.	TGCGCCCAAATTGAATCAGGGGCCCCTAATGAAAAACTGTTTTTT	CAQIESGAPNEKLFF
.	TRBV6-2/TRBV6-3	TRBJ1-1	.	TGTGCCAGCAGTTACATCAGGGGAACTGAAGCTTTCTTT	CASSYIRGTEAFF
.	TRBV2	TRBJ2-2	.	TGTGCCAGCAGCACTATCGGGGGAGTAACGGACACCGGGGAGCTGTTTTTT	CASSTIGGVTDTGELFF
TRBD2	TRBV3-1/TRBV3-2	TRBJ2-3	.	TGTGCCAGCAGCCAAATCGTTGGCGGGGGGGCAGATACGCAGTATTTT	CASSQIVGGGADTQYF
TRBD1	TRBV4-1	TRBJ2-7	.	TGCGCCAGCAGCCTGGGGGGACAGGGCCATCGGGAGCAGTACTTC	CASSLGGQGHREQYF
TRBD2	TRBV7-2	TRBJ2-3	.	TGTGCCAGCAGCTTAAGAGGGGCGGGAGGGCCTCCTGGAAGTACGCAGTATTTT	CASSLRGAGGPPGSTQYF
.	TRBV5-1	TRBJ2-6	.	TGCGCCAGCAGCGTCGTGAGCCAACCTGGGGCCAACGTCCTGACTTTC	CASSVVSQPGANVLTF
.	TRBV24-1	TRBJ1-1	.	TGTGCCACCAGTAGCATTATGAACACTGAAGCTTTCTTT	CATSSIMNTEAFF
TRBD2	TRBV18	TRBJ2-1	.	TGTGCCAGCTCACCGAGGGAGGGCCGGGGTGAGCAGTTCTTC	CASSPREGRGEQFF
TRBD2	TRBV18	TRBJ2-1	.	TGTGCCAGCTCACCAATGGGACTAGACCGAAATGAGCAGTTCTTC	CASSPMGLDRNEQFF
TRBD1	TRBV12-3/TRBV12-4	TRBJ1-6	.	TGTGCCAGCAGTCGACAGGGAAATTCACCCCTCCACTTT	CASSRQGNSPLHF
.	TRBV4-3	TRBJ2-1	.	TGCGCCAGCAGCCGAGAGAGGTCAAATCGCAGAAATGAGCAGTTCTTC	CASSRERSNRRNEQFF
.	TRBV9	TRBJ1-5	.	TGTGCCAGCAGCGTAGATGGGGGGTTGAATCAGCCCCAGCATTTT	CASSVDGGLNQPQHF
.	TRBV5-5	TRBJ2-1	.	TGTGCCAGCAGCCTCAGACAGGAGCAGTTCTTC	CASSLRQEQFF
TRBD2	TRBV10-1	TRBJ2-1	.	TGCGCCAGCAGTGGCCCTACTAGCGGGGGAAGAAGGACCTACAATGAGCAGTTCTTC	CASSGPTSGGRRTYNEQFF
TRBD2	TRBV7-2	TRBJ2-5	.	TGTGCCAGCAGCCCACGGACTAGCGGGAGGGGGGCCCGGGAGACCCAGTACTTC	CASSPRTSGRGARETQYF
.	TRBV15	TRBJ1-1	.	TGTGCCACCAGCAGAGGGGGCCGGGTGGGTACTGAAGCTTTCTTT	CATSRGGRVGTEAFF
.	TRBV14	TRBJ1-6	.	TGTGCCAGCAGCCATAGTACAGGGCGCGCATCACCCCTCCACTTT	CASSHSTGRASPLHF
.	TRBV7-8	TRBJ1-6	.	TGTGCCAGCAGCTTAGTCTTTTCTTCACCCCTCCACTTT	CASSLVFSSPLHF
TRBD1	TRBV2	TRBJ2-1	.	TGTGCCAGCAGTGAAGACAGGGGATTCTACAATGAGCAGTTCTTC	CASSEDRGFYNEQFF
TRBD1	TRBV13	TRBJ2-1	.	TGTGCCAGCAGCACCACCCAGGGGGCATACAATGAGCAGTTCTTC	CASSTTQGAYNEQFF
.	TRBV10-3	TRBJ2-6	once	TGTGCCATCAGTGAGTCTTCCCGGAGCTCTGGGGCCAACGTCCTGACTTTC	CAISESSRSSGANVLTF
TRBD2	TRBV3-1/TRBV3-2	TRBJ2-3	.	TGTGCCAGCAGCCACTCGGGGGGTGGTACGCAGTATTTT	CASSHSGGGTQYF
.	TRBV19	TRBJ2-2	.	TGTGCCAGTAAGAGACTGCCGGCGAACACCGGGGAGCTGTTTTTT	CASKRLPANTGELFF
TRBD1	TRBV14	TRBJ2-7	.	TGTGCCAGCAGCCTGGGACAGGGCCGCGAGCAGTACTTC	CASSLGQGREQYF
TRBD2	TRBV18	TRBJ2-7	once	TGTGCCAGCTCACCAAATCTTCAGCGGGGGAACTACGAGCAGTACTTC	CASSPNLQRGNYEQYF
.	TRBV7-2	TRBJ2-5	.	TGTGCCAGCAGCTTAGTCCCGGGTGTCCGGGAGACCCAGTACTTC	CASSLVPGVRETQYF
.	TRBV24-1	TRBJ2-1	.	TGTGCCACCAGTGATGTCCGGGACACGTACAATGAGCAGTTCTTC	CATSDVRDTYNEQFF
TRBD2	TRBV7-9	TRBJ2-1	.	TGTGCCAGCAGCGTTAGCGGGCGGACCTACAATGAGCAGTTCTTC	CASSVSGRTYNEQFF
.	TRBV14	TRBJ2-7	.	TGTGCCAGCAGCTACGCGACCGGCCGGAGCTCCTACGAGCAGTACTTC	CASSYATGRSSYEQYF
.	TRBV12-1	TRBJ2-1	.	TGTGCCAGCAGCTTTTGGCTGAGGGAGCAGTTCTTC	CASSFWLREQFF
TRBD1	TRBV11-1	TRBJ1-2	.	TGTGCCAGCAGCTTAGCACAGGGGACGGGAGGCTACACCTTC	CASSLAQGTGGYTF
TRBD1	TRBV5-1	TRBJ1-3	.	TGCGCCAGCAGCGAGAACAGTCGACAGGGGAAGACTGGAAACACCATATATTTT	CASSENSRQGKTGNTIYF
.	TRBV27	TRBJ1-1	once	TGTGCCAGCAGTCCCCTACGAAACACTGAAGCTTTCTTT	CASSPLRNTEAFF
.	TRBV15	TRBJ2-2	once	TGTGCCACCAGCGGCAGGGTTGGGACCGGGGAGCTGTTTTTT	CATSGRVGTGELFF
.	TRBV15	TRBJ1-1	once	TGTGCCACCAGCAGAGAGAACAGGCAACAAGCTTTCTTT	CATSRENRQQAFF
.	TRBV5-6	TRBJ1-2	.	TGTGCCAGCAGCTTACGGTGGGCAGGGCCTGTGCGGAACTATGGCTACACCTTC	CASSLRWAGPVRNYGYTF